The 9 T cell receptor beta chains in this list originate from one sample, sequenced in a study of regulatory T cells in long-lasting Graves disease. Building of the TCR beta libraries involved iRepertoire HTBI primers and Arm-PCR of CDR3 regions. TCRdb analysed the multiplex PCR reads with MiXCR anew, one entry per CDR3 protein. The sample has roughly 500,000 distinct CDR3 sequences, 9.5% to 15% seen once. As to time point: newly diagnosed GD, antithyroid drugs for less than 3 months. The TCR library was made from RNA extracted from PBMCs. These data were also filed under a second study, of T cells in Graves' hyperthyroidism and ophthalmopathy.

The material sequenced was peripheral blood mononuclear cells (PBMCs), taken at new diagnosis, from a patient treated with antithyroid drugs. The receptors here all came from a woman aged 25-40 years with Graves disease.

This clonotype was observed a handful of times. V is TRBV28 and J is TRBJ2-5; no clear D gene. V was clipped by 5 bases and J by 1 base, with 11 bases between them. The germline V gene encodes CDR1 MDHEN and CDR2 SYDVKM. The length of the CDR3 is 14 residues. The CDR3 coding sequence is TGTGCCAGCAGTCTTCGGGCAGTCCAAGAGACCCAGTACTTC. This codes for CASSLRAVQETQYF.

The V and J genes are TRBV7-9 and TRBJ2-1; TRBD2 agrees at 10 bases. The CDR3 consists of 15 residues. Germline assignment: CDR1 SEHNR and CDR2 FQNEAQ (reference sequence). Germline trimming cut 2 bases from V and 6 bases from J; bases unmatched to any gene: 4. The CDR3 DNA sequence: TGTGCCAGCAGCTTAAGCGGGAGGGTTCGCAATGAGCAGTTCTTC. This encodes CASSLSGRVRNEQFF.

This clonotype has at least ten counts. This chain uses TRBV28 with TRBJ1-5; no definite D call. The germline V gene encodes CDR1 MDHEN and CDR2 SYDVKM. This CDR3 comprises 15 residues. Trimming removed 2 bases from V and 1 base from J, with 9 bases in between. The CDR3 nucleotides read TGTGCCAGCAGTTTAGAGGGAAGGAGCAATCAGCCCCAGCATTTT. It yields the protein CASSLEGRSNQPQHF.

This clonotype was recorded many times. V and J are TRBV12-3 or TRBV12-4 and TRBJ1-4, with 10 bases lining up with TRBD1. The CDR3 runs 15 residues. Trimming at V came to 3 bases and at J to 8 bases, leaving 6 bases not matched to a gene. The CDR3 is CASSFDRGRREKLFF. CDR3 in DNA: TGTGCCAGCAGTTTCGACAGGGGGCGCCGGGAAAAACTGTTTTTT.

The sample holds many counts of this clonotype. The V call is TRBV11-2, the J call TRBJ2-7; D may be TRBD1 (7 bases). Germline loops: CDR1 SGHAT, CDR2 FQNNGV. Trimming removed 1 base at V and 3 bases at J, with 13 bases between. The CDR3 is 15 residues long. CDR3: CASSLGGGGGYEQYF. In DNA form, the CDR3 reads TGTGCCAGCAGCTTAGGAGGAGGGGGCGGCTACGAGCAGTACTTC.

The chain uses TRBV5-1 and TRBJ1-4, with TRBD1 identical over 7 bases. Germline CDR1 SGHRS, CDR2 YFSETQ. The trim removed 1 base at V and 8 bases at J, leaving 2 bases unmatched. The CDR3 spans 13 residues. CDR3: CASSLQGGEKLFF. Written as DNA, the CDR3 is TGCGCCAGCAGCTTGCAGGGGGGGGAAAAACTGTTTTTT.

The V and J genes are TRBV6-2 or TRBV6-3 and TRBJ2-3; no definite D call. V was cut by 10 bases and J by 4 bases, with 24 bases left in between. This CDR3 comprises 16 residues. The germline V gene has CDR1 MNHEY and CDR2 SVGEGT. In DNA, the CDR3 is TGTGCCAACCGAACCATTAGTCGACCGGGCGCAGATACGCAGTATTTT. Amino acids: CANRTISRPGADTQYF.

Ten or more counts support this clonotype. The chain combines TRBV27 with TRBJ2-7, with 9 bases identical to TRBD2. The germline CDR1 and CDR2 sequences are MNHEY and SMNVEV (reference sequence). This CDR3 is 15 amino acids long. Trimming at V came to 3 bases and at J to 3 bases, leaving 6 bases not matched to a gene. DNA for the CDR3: TGTGCCAGCAGTTTTAGCGGGAGAAATGACTACGAGCAGTACTTC. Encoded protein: CASSFSGRNDYEQYF.

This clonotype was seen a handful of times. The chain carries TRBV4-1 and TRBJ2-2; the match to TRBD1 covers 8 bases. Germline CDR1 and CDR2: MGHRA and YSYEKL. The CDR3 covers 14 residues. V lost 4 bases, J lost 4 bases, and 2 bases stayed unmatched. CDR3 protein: CASSRGQVTGELFF. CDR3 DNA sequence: TGCGCCAGCAGCCGGGGACAGGTCACCGGGGAGCTGTTTTTT.